The 25 T cell receptor beta chains reported below all come from one sample, sequenced in a study of early T cells in non-severe SARS-CoV-2 infection. TCRdb redid the calling of the 5' RACE reads with MiXCR, one entry per CDR3 protein. The sample yields approximately 35,000 distinct CDR3 sequences, 4.5% to 7% seen once. Sequencing input: whole blood. Receptor source: an adult who was a healthcare worker with PCR-confirmed SARS-CoV-2 infection or an uninfected control (not recorded which).

This clonotype was counted between two and nine times. The genes are TRBV7-9 and TRBJ2-7; 9 bases line up with TRBD1. Germline CDR1 is SEHNR and CDR2 is FQNEAQ (reference sequence). The CDR3 runs 17 residues. Trimming cost V 1 base and J 7 bases; bases outside gene matches: 14. This CDR3 reads CASSLVRRTGDSREQYF. The DNA for the CDR3 is TGTGCCAGCAGCTTAGTCAGACGGACAGGGGATTCTCGAGAGCAGTACTTC.

The chain links TRBV11-2 to TRBJ2-7; TRBD1 might be the D (7 bases). The CDR3 totals 15 residues. CDR1 is SGHAT and CDR2 is FQNNGV in the germline V gene. V lost 5 bases and J lost 4, with 18 bases in between. The CDR3 is CASSALAAGGYEQYF. The CDR3 nucleotides are TGTGCCAGCAGCGCTCTCGCGGCAGGGGGGTACGAGCAGTACTTC.

The table lists this clonotype with many counts. V and J are TRBV11-2 and TRBJ2-5, with D hard to call. The V gene lost 0 bases and the J gene lost 13 bases, with 9 bases spanning the gap. The CDR3 length is 11 residues. Germline V lookup: CDR1 SGHAT, CDR2 FQNNGV. The CDR3 is CASSLESTGYF. The CDR3, as DNA: TGTGCCAGCAGCTTAGAGTCGACCGGGTACTTC.

V usage is TRBV13 and J usage is TRBJ2-2; D perhaps matches TRBD2 (8 bases). Germline V CDR1 and CDR2: PRHDT, FYEKMQ (reference sequence). V dropped 8 bases and J dropped 3 bases, with 13 bases sitting between them. The CDR3 is 14 residues long. The CDR3 protein is CASREGADTGELFF. CDR3 bases: TGTGCCAGCCGGGAGGGGGCGGACACCGGGGAGCTGTTTTTT.

This clonotype came up many times. This chain connects TRBV21-1 to TRBJ1-4. TRBV21-1 is classified as a pseudogene. The CDR3 runs to 15 residues. CDR3 nucleotide sequence: TGTGCCAGCAGCACAACGTGGGCAACTAATGAAAAACTGTTTTTT. This encodes CASSTTWATNEKLFF.

The table lists this clonotype with many counts. The genes are TRBV20-1 and TRBJ2-3, with 8 nucleotides matching TRBD2. This CDR3 has 15 amino acids. Unmatched junction bases numbered 10, after V lost 5 bases and J lost 3 bases. The germline V gene has CDR1 DFQATT and CDR2 SNEGSKA (reference sequence). In nucleotides, the CDR3 is TGCAGTGCTGACCTACTAGCGGCTAGTACAGATACGCAGTATTTT. Translated, it gives CSADLLAASTDTQYF.

This clonotype occurred many times. This chain links TRBV24-1 with TRBJ2-1; D possibly corresponds to TRBD2 (7 bases). Per the germline V gene, CDR1 is KGHDR and CDR2 is SFDVKD. The V end lost 2 bases, the J end lost 5 bases, and 12 bases lay between the germline ends. The CDR3 is made up of 15 amino acids. CDR3 in DNA: TGTGCCACCAGTGATTACGAGGGGGGGGACAATGAGCAGTTCTTC. Protein sequence: CATSDYEGGDNEQFF.

The rearrangement uses TRBV5-1 and TRBJ2-7; possible D gene TRBD2, 5 bases. Trimming left V 0 bases short and J 8 bases short, with 12 bases between. This CDR3 has 13 residues. Germline lookup yields CDR1 SGHRS and CDR2 YFSETQ. This CDR3 is CASSLEPGSQQYF. The CDR3 bases are TGCGCCAGCAGCTTGGAGCCGGGGTCACAGCAGTACTTC.

The table lists this clonotype with many counts. This chain joins TRBV7-2 and TRBJ2-5, with D possibly matching TRBD2 (5 bases). There are 16 residues in the CDR3. Germline V gene sequence: CDR1 SGHTA, CDR2 FQGNSA. V was shortened by 5 bases and J by 1 base, with 17 bases between the two germline ends. The CDR3 protein is CASSAALAYGQETQYF. The CDR3 bases are TGTGCCAGCAGCGCGGCCCTAGCTTACGGCCAAGAGACCCAGTACTTC.

This clonotype occurred many times. The J gene is TRBJ2-3, the V gene TRBV11-2, with TRBD1 identical over 10 bases. Germline V gene sequence: CDR1 SGHAT, CDR2 FQNNGV. The CDR3 loop spans 15 amino acids. With V trimmed by 5 bases and J by 4 bases, 6 bases remained unmatched. The CDR3 nucleotides read TGTGCCAGCAGCAAGACCGGGACAGGGGCAGATACGCAGTATTTT. Protein sequence: CASSKTGTGADTQYF.

This clonotype was observed many times. The CDR3 sequence is CASSPPGQRQETQYF. In DNA, the CDR3 is TGTGCCAGCTCACCACCGGGGCAGAGGCAAGAGACCCAGTACTTC. This chain joins TRBV18 and TRBJ2-5; a possible D gene is TRBD1 (5 bases). The CDR3 sequence is 15 residues long. Looked up from germline, CDR1 is KGHSH and CDR2 is LQKENI. The V and J ends lost 0 bases and 2 bases respectively, with 10 bases between them.

Many counts were recorded for this clonotype. As DNA, the CDR3 is TGTGCCTGGAGATTAGCGGGGGGCACCAAAGGGGAGACCCAGTACTTC. Its translation is CAWRLAGGTKGETQYF. The V call is TRBV30, the J call TRBJ2-5, with 10 bases matching TRBD2. The junction had 12 bases not matched to a gene; V was cut back by 3 bases and J by 5 bases. CDR1 is GTSNPN and CDR2 is SVGIG in the germline V gene (reference sequence). This CDR3 has 16 amino acids.

This clonotype came up a few times. The chain's CDR3 is CASSPGTYEQYF. CDR3 DNA sequence: TGTGCCAGCAGTCCTGGTACCTACGAGCAGTACTTC. J is TRBJ2-7 and V is TRBV12-3 or TRBV12-4; D gene ambiguous. V was pared by 5 bases and J by 2 bases, with 7 bases between. The CDR3 covers 12 residues.

CDR3 coding DNA: TGTGCCAGCAGCTTAGATCTGGACAGGAATTCACCCCTCCACTTT. This gives the protein CASSLDLDRNSPLHF. The J gene is TRBJ1-6, the V gene TRBV7-6, with 7 bases matching TRBD1. This CDR3 comprises 15 residues. J was trimmed by 7 bases and V by 1 base; bases with no gene match: 4. Germline V gene sequence: CDR1 SGHVS, CDR2 FNYEAQ. Filled out from reference TRBV7-6 and TRBJ1-6, the complete variable domain reads GAGVSQSPRYKVTKRGQDVALRCDPISGHVSLYWYRQALGQGPEFLTYFNYEAQQDKSGLPNDRFSAERPEGSISTLTIQRTEQRDSAMYRCASSLDLDRNSPLHFGNGTRLTVT.

This clonotype occurred many times. The genes are TRBV11-2 and TRBJ1-6; D remains unclear. There are 14 residues in the CDR3. Trimming removed 3 bases at V and 4 bases at J, with 7 bases between. Per the germline V gene, CDR1 is SGHAT and CDR2 is FQNNGV. Here the CDR3 reads CASSFEPYNSPLHF. The CDR3, as DNA: TGTGCCAGCAGCTTTGAACCGTATAATTCACCCCTCCACTTT.

With respect to this clonotype: A much larger clone differs by one base, so this may be a read error. V usage is TRBV10-3 and J usage is TRBJ1-1, with a tentative D call TRBD1 (5 bases). V was shortened by 2 bases and J by 6 bases, with 19 bases between the two germline ends. The CDR3 loop spans 16 amino acids. Germline V CDR1 and CDR2: ENHRY, SYGVKD. CDR3 DNA sequence: TGTGCCATCAGTGAGACCCTAGGTGGGGGAACCTCTGAAGCTTTCTTT. Encoded protein: CAISETLGGGTSEAFF.

In this sample, this clonotype turned up many times. This chain connects TRBV28 to TRBJ1-2; 9 bases are a match to TRBD1. Germline CDR1 MDHEN, CDR2 SYDVKM. Trimming at V came to 4 bases and at J to 4 bases, leaving 7 bases not matched to a gene. The CDR3 contains 15 residues. DNA of the CDR3: TGTGCCAGCAGTTCTCGGACAGGGGCCCGCTATGGCTACACCTTC. Translation gives CASSSRTGARYGYTF.

This clonotype has ten or more counts. This chain uses TRBV7-2 with TRBJ2-7, with D possibly being TRBD2 (5 bases). This CDR3 has 16 amino acids. With 0 bases removed from V and 0 bases from J, the gap between germline ends came to 12 bases. Per germline, CDR1 SGHTA and CDR2 FQGNSA. The CDR3 DNA follows: TGTGCCAGCAGCTTAGCGGCTAGCTTGAGCTCCTACGAGCAGTACTTC. Its translation: CASSLAASLSSYEQYF. Drawing the rest from reference TRBV7-2 and TRBJ2-7, the complete variable domain is GAGVSQSPSNKVTEKGKDVELRCDPISGHTALYWYRQSLGQGLEFLIYFQGNSAPDKSGLPSDRFSAERTGGSVSTLTIQRTQQEDSAVYLCASSLAASLSSYEQYFGPGTRLTVT.

The genes are TRBV11-2 and TRBJ1-1; 7 bases are a match to TRBD1. Losses at the gene ends were 1 base for V and 0 bases for J; bases not matched to a gene: 8. The length of the CDR3 is 17 residues. Germline V gives CDR1 SGHAT, CDR2 FQNNGV. DNA for the CDR3: TGTGCCAGCAGCTTAGGTCGGAGGGGGCGTTTGAACACTGAAGCTTTCTTT. The encoded protein is CASSLGRRGRLNTEAFF. Full variable domain (outside the CDR3, taken from reference TRBV11-2 and TRBJ1-1): EAGVAQSPRYKIIEKRQSVAFWCNPISGHATLYWYQQILGQGPKLLIQFQNNGVVDDSQLPKDRFSAERLKGVDSTLKIQPAKLEDSAVYLCASSLGRRGRLNTEAFFGQGTRLTVV.

In this sample, this clonotype turned up a few times. The rearrangement links TRBV10-3 to TRBJ2-3, with 9 bases that match TRBD1. After removal of 8 bases from V and 2 bases from J, the junction contained 5 bases not matched to a gene. Germline V gene data show CDR1 as ENHRY and CDR2 as SYGVKD. The CDR3 is 14 residues long. CDR3 loop: CAIGGQGITDTQYF. CDR3 coding DNA: TGTGCCATCGGGGGACAGGGCATCACAGATACGCAGTATTTT.

This clonotype qualifies as large (0.1 to 1%). The J gene is TRBJ2-5, the V gene TRBV29-1, with 7 bases fitting TRBD1. J lost 5 bases, V lost 8 bases, and 11 bases had no gene match. The CDR3 has 13 residues. Germline CDR1 reads SQVTM; CDR2 reads ANQGSEA. The CDR3, as DNA: TGCAGCACCCGGGACAGCCGGACGGAGACCCAGTACTTC. This encodes CSTRDSRTETQYF.

The sample holds many counts of this clonotype. The chain employs TRBV18 and TRBJ1-5, with D perhaps matching TRBD1 (6 bases). Germline loops: CDR1 KGHSH, CDR2 LQKENI. This CDR3 contains 13 residues. V was cut by 5 bases and J by 5 bases, with 10 bases left in between. As DNA, the CDR3 is TGTGCCAGCTCATACAGGGATGATCAGCCCCAGCATTTT. Translating it yields CASSYRDDQPQHF.

This clonotype was seen at least ten times. The chain uses TRBV5-1 and TRBJ2-3; TRBD2 agrees at 9 bases. V was pared by 4 bases and J by 0 bases, with 6 bases of the junction left unmatched. Germline-derived CDR1 and CDR2 are SGHRS and YFSETQ. This CDR3 is built from 16 residues. The CDR3 here is CASSHLAGHSTDTQYF. In DNA form, the CDR3 reads TGCGCCAGCAGCCACCTAGCGGGACATAGCACAGATACGCAGTATTTT.

This clonotype has a count of ten or more. The chain's CDR3 is CSARITSGWEETQYF. In DNA, the CDR3 is TGCAGTGCTAGAATTACTAGCGGGTGGGAAGAGACCCAGTACTTC. This rearrangement joins TRBV20-1 to TRBJ2-5, with TRBD2 matching over 9 bases. The CDR3 has 15 residues. V gave up 2 bases and J gave up 3 bases; unmatched junction bases: 7. Germline V gene lookup returns CDR1 DFQATT and CDR2 SNEGSKA (reference sequence).

The chain couples TRBV2 to TRBJ2-1; the match to TRBD1 covers 9 bases. The ends lost 1 base at V and 8 bases at J; junction bases unmatched: 9. The CDR3 spans 16 residues. Germline lookup yields CDR1 SNHLY and CDR2 FYNNEI. CDR3 in amino acids: CASSEEDRGTSDEQFF. The CDR3 coding sequence is TGTGCCAGCAGTGAAGAGGACAGGGGAACTTCGGATGAGCAGTTCTTC. Filled out from reference TRBV2 and TRBJ2-1, the complete variable domain reads EPEVTQTPSHQVTQMGQEVILRCVPISNHLYFYWYRQILGQKVEFLVSFYNNEISEKSEIFDDQFSVERPDGSNFTLKIRSTKLEDSAMYFCASSEEDRGTSDEQFFGPGTRLTVL.